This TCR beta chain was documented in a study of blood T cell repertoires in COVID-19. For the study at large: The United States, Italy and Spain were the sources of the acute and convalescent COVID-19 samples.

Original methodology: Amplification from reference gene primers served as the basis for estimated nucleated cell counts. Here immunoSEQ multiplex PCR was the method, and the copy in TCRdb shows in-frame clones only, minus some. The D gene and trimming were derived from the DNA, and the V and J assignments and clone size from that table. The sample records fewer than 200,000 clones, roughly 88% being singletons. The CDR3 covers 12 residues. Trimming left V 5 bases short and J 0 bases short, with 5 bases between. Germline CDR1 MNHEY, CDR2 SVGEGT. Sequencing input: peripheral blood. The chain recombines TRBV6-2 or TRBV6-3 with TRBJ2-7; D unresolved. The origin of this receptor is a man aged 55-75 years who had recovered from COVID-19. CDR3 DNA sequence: TGTGCCAGCAGTATCCTCTCCTACGAGCAGTACTTC. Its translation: CASSILSYEQYF.